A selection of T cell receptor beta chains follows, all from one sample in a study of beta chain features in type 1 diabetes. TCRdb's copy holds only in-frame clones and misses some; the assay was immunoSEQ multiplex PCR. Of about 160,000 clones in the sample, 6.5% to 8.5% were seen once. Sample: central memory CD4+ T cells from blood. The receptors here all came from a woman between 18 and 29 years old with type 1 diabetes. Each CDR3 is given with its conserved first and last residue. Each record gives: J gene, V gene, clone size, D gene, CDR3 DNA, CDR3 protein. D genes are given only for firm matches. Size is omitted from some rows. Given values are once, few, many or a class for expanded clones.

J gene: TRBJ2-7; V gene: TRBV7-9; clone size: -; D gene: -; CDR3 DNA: TGTGCCAGCAGCCCCCTGGGGGCCCCCGTTCGCGAGCAGTACTTC; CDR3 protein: CASSPLGAPVREQYF
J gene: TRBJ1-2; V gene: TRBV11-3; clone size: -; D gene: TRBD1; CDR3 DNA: TGTGCCAGCAGCTTAAACGGACAGGGCTATGGCTACACCTTC; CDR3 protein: CASSLNGQGYGYTF
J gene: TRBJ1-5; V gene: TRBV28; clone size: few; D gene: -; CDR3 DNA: TGTGCCAGCAGCCGTAAGGCGGGTTGGTGGCCCCAGCATTTT; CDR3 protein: CASSRKAGWWPQHF
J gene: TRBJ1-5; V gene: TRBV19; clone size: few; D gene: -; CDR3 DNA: TGTGCCAGTAACAGGGATCATCAGCCCCAGCATTTT; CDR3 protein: CASNRDHQPQHF
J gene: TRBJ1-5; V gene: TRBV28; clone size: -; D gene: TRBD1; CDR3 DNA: TGTGCCAGCAGTTTGACAGGGCATAGCAATCAGCCCCAGCATTTT; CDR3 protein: CASSLTGHSNQPQHF
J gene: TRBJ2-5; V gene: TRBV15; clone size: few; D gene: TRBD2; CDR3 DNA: TGTGCCACCAGCAGAGTAGATAGCGGGGGGGACGGAGAGACCCAGTACTTC; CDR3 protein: CATSRVDSGGDGETQYF
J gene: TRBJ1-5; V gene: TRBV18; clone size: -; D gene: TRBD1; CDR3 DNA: TGTGCCAGCTCACAGGGACAGGGGTTAAGCAATCAGCCCCAGCATTTT; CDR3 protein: CASSQGQGLSNQPQHF
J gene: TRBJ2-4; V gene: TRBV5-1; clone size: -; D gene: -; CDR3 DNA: TGCGCCAGCAGCTTGGGGGCAGGAAGGCTAAACATTCAGTACTTC; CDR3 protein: CASSLGAGRLNIQYF
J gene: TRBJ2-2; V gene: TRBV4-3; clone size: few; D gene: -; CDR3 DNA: TGCGCCAGCAGCCAAGAGCTCGGGGCCGGGGAGCTGTTTTTT; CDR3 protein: CASSQELGAGELFF
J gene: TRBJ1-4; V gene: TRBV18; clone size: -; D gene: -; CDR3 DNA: TGTGCCAGCTCACCACAAGATGCAACAATCCAAAAACTGTTTTTT; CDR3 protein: CASSPQDATIQKLFF
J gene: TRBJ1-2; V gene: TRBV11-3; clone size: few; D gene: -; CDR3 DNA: TGTGCCAGCAGCCTCAGGGGCGCGGACTATGGCTACACCTTC; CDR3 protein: CASSLRGADYGYTF
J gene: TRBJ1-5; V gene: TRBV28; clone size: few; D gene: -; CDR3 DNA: TGTGCCTCGACAGGTTTGGGCAATCAGCCCCAGCATTTT; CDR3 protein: CASTGLGNQPQHF
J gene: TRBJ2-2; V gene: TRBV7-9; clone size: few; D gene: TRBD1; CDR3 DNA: TGTGCCAGCAGCCTTGGACAGGGGTTGGGCACCGGGGAGCTGTTTTTT; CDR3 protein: CASSLGQGLGTGELFF
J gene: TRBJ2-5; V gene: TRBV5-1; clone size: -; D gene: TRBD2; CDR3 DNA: TGCGCCAGCAGCTTGGCCCCTAGCGGGAACCAAGAGACCCAGTACTTC; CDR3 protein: CASSLAPSGNQETQYF
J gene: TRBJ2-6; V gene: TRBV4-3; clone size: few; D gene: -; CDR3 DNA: TGCGCCAGCAGCCAAGAGCGGAAAGGGGCCAACGTCCTGACTTTC; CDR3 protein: CASSQERKGANVLTF
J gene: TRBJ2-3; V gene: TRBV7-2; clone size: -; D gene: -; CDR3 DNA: TGTGCCAGCAGCTCCACAGGGTCGGGGACAGATACGCAGTATTTT; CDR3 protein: CASSSTGSGTDTQYF
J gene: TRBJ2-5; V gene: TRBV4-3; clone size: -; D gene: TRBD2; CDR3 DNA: TGCGCCAGCAGCGGGACTAGCCAAGAGACCCAGTACTTC; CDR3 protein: CASSGTSQETQYF
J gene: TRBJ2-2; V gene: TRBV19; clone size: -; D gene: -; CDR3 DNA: TGTGCCAGTAGTTTTGGGCGAGTCAACACCGGGGAGCTGTTTTTT; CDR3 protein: CASSFGRVNTGELFF
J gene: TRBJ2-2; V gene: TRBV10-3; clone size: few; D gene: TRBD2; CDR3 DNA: TGTGCCATCAGTGAAAGACTAGCGGGAGGAAGTAACACCGGGGAGCTGTTTTTT; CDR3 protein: CAISERLAGGSNTGELFF
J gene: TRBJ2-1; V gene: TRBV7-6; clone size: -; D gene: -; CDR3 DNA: TGTGCCAGCGGCTCTAGGCGTAATGAGCAGTTCTTC; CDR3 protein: CASGSRRNEQFF
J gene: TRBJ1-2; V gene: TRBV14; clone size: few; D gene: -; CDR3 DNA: TGTGCCAGCAGCCCCGCGGCCCTCTATGGCTACACCTTC; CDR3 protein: CASSPAALYGYTF
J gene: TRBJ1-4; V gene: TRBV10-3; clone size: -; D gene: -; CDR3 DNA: TGTGCCTCCCAGTCGACAGAAAATGAAAAACTGTTTTTT; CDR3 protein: CASQSTENEKLFF
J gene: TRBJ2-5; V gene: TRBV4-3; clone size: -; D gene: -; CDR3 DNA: TGCGCCAGCAGCCAAGGGGTCGCGGGGGAGACCCAGTACTTC; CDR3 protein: CASSQGVAGETQYF
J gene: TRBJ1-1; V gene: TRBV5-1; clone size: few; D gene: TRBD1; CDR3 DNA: TGCGCCAGCAGCTTGGCGGTCGGGACAGGGGTTAACACTGAAGCTTTCTTT; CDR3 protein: CASSLAVGTGVNTEAFF
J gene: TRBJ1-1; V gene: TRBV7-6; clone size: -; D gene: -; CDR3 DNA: TGTGCCAGCAGCGTAGGCCCGGGAGGGGGGACTGAAGCTTTCTTT; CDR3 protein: CASSVGPGGGTEAFF
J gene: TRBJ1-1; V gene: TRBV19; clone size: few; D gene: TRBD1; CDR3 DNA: TGTGCCAGTAGTATATGGACAGGGAGCACTGAAGCTTTCTTT; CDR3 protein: CASSIWTGSTEAFF
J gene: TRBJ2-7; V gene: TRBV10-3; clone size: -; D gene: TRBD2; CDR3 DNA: TGTGCCGTAGGGACTAGCCCTACCTACGAGCAGTACTTC; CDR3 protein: CAVGTSPTYEQYF
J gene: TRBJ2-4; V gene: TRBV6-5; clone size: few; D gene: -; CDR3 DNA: TGTGCCAGCAGTTACGACGGGGAGAACATTCAGTACTTC; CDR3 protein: CASSYDGENIQYF
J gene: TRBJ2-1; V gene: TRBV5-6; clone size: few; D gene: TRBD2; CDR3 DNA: TGTGCCAGCAGCTTACAGACAGCGGGATGGGATGAGCAGTTCTTC; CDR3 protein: CASSLQTAGWDEQFF
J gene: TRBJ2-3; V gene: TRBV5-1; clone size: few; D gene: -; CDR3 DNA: TGCGCCAGCAGCTTTTCGGACTCCCACTTAGATACGCAGTATTTT; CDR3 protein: CASSFSDSHLDTQYF
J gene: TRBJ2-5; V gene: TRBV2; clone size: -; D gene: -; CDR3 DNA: TGTGCCAGCAGTCCTCAAGAGACCCAGTACTTC; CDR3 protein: CASSPQETQYF
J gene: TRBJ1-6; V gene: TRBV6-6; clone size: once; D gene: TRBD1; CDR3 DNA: TGTGCCAGCAGATTACAGGGGGGGAATAATTCACCCCTCCACTTT; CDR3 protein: CASRLQGGNNSPLHF
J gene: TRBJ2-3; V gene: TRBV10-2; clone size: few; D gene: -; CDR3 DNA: TGCGCCAGCAGTGAAGCCCGGAGGGATACGCAGTATTTT; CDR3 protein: CASSEARRDTQYF
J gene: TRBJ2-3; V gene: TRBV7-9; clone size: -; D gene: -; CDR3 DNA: TGTGCCAGCAGCTTACCCCCTGATACGCAGTATTTT; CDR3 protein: CASSLPPDTQYF
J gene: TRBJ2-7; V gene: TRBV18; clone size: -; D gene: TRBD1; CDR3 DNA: TGTGCCAGCTCACCGGGACAGCGCTTCCCCTACGAGCAGTACTTC; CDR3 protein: CASSPGQRFPYEQYF
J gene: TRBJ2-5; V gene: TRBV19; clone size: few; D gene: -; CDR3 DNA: TGTGCCAGTAGTATGGGCGACAGAGAGACCCAGTACTTC; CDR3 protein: CASSMGDRETQYF
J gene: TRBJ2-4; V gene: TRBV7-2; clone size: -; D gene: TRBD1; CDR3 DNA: TGTGCCAGCACAATGACAGGGGGCGCGAACATTCAGTACTTC; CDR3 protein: CASTMTGGANIQYF
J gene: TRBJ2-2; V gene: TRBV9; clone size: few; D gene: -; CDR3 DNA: TGTGCCAGCAGCGCCCCAACAGGGTTGATGGGCACCGGGGAGCTGTTTTTT; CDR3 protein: CASSAPTGLMGTGELFF
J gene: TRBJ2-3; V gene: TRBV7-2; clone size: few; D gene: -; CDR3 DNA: TGTGCCAGCAGCCCGGAGCGACTCGGTACGCAGTATTTT; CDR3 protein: CASSPERLGTQYF
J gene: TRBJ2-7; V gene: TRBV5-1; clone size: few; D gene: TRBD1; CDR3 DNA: TGCGCCAGCAGCGACCCAACAGGGGATAGGGACGAGCAGTACTTC; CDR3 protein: CASSDPTGDRDEQYF
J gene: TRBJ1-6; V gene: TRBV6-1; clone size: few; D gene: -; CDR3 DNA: TGTGCCAGCAGTTGGGGGCTCTCCTATAATTCACCCCTCCACTTT; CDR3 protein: CASSWGLSYNSPLHF
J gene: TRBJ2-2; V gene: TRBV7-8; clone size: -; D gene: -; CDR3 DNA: TGTGCCAGCAGCCCAGACAGGACCGGGGAGCTGTTTTTT; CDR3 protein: CASSPDRTGELFF
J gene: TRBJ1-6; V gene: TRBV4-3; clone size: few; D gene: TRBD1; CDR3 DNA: TGCGCCAGCAGCCACCTCGGGACAGGGGTGAAACCCCTCCACTTT; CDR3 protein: CASSHLGTGVKPLHF
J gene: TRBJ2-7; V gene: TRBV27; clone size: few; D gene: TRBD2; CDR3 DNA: TGTGCCAGCAGTACGTTATATGGGACTAGCGGGCTATTCGAGCAGTACTTC; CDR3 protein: CASSTLYGTSGLFEQYF
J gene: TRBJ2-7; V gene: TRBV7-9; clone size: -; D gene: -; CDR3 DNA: TGTGCCAGCAGCTTAGTAGGTGGACCGGGAGTCGAGCAGTACTTC; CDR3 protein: CASSLVGGPGVEQYF
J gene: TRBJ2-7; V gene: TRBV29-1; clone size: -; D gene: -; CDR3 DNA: TGCAGCGTTACCCCAGGGGGGAGGTACTACGAGCAGTACTTC; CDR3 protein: CSVTPGGRYYEQYF
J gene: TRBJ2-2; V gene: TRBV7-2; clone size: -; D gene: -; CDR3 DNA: TGTGCCAGCAGCCGACAGCCCAACACCGGGGAGCTGTTTTTT; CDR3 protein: CASSRQPNTGELFF
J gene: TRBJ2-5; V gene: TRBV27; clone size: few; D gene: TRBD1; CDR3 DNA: TGTGCCAGCAGTTCACCCGGACAGGGCCAAGAGACCCAGTACTTC; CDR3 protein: CASSSPGQGQETQYF
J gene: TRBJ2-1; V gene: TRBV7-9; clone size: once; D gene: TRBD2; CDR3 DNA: TGTGCCAGCACCTTAGCGGGGGGGGAATACAATGAGCAGTTCTTC; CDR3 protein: CASTLAGGEYNEQFF
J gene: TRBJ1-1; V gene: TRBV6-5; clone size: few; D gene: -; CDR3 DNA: TGTGCCAGCAGTCAGATCTTGAACACTGAAGCTTTCTTT; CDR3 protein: CASSQILNTEAFF